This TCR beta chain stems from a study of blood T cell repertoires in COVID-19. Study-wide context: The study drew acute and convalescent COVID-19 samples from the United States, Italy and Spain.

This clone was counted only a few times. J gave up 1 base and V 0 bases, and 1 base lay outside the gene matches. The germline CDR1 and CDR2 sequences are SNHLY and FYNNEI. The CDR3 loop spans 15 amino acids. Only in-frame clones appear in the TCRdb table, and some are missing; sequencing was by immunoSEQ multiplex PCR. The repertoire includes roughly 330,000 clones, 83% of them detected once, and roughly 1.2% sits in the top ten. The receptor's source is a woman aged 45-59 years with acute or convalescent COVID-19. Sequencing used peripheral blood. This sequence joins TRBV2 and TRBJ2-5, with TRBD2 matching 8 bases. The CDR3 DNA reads TGTGCCAGCAGTGAAGCCGGGAGGGGCCAAGAGACCCAGTACTTC. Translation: CASSEAGRGQETQYF.